This T cell receptor (beta chain) was documented in a study of blood T cell repertoires in COVID-19. Across the study: Material from acute and convalescent COVID-19 was sourced from the United States, Italy and Spain. From T cells, B-cell-depleted T cells, or PBMCs came the material, which was cDNA or gDNA.

Original analysis: By means of reference gene primer amplification, nucleated cell counts were estimated. TCRdb's table, derived via immunoSEQ multiplex PCR, lists solely in-frame clones and lacks some. The DNA was the basis for D and trimming; V, J and clone size are from that table. The repertoire consists of 190,000 or so clones, with about 87% occurring once and the leading ten covering less than 3%. Deletions cut 0 bases from V and 4 bases from J, with 10 bases between. The CDR3 has 15 residues. Germline CDR1 and CDR2: MGHRA and YSYEKL. V usage is TRBV4-1 and J usage is TRBJ1-3; D remains unclear. The origin of this receptor is a man aged 35 to 55 with active or convalescent COVID-19. Sequenced sample: peripheral blood. CDR3 in amino acids: CASSQDRGPGNTIYF. The CDR3 DNA reads TGCGCCAGCAGCCAAGATCGAGGGCCCGGAAACACCATATATTTT.